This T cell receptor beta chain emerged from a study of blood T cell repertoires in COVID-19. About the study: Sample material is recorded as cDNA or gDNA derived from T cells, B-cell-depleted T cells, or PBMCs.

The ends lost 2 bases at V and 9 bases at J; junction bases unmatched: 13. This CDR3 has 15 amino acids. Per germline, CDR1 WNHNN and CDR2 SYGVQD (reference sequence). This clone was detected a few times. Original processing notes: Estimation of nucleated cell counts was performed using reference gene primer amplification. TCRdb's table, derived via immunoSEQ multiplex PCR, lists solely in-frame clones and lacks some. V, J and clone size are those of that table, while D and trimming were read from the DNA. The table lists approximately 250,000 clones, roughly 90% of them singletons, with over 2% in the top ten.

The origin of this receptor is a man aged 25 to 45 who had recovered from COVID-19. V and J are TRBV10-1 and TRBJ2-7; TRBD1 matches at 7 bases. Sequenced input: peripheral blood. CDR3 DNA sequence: TGCGCCAGCAGTGAGGGGGGTCGGGACAGATTTCCGCAGTACTTC. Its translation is CASSEGGRDRFPQYF.